This section outlines one TCR beta chain sequence together with its context. This record comes from a study of blood T cell repertoires in COVID-19. Study summary: The study drew acute and convalescent COVID-19 samples from the United States, Italy and Spain. The cDNA or gDNA used as material had been derived from T cells, B-cell-depleted T cells, or PBMCs.

In the original processing: Amplification with reference gene primers provided the estimates of nucleated cell counts. Sequencing used immunoSEQ multiplex PCR; TCRdb keeps in-frame clones, though not all of them. V and J calls and clone size are as listed in that table; D and trimming were resolved from the DNA. Of 220,000 or so clones detected, around 90% appear once; the ten largest clones hold around 0.84%. The germline V and J ends were trimmed by 2 bases and 3 bases, with 5 bases remaining between them. The CDR3 loop spans 12 amino acids. Looked up from germline, CDR1 is SGHAT and CDR2 is FQNNGV. Seattle cases were enrolled at active infection and followed longitudinally.

This receptor was taken from a man in his fifties or sixties with COVID-19, enrolled during active disease. The specimen sequenced was peripheral blood. The chain employs TRBV11-2 and TRBJ2-7; D is unresolved. In DNA, the CDR3 is TGTGCCAGCAGCTTATCGGTCTACGAGCAGTACTTC. This encodes CASSLSVYEQYF.